This T cell receptor (beta chain) comes out of a study of T cell changes during pregnancy in multiple sclerosis. The CDR3 loop spans 13 amino acids. Trimming pared 8 bases from V and 3 bases from J, leaving 16 bases between. Germline-derived CDR1 and CDR2 are GTSNPN and SVGIG (reference sequence). Using immunoSEQ multiplex PCR, the repertoire was profiled, and TCRdb retains in-frame clones only, with some absent. The sample records tens of thousands of clones, under 95% being singletons. The sequence was collected from a female donor with multiple sclerosis, enrolled in a pregnancy study. The chain carries TRBV30 and TRBJ1-1; a possible D gene is TRBD1 (5 bases). Sample: peripheral blood, taken in the second trimester of pregnancy. The CDR3 sequence: CARWGEWDTEAFF. The CDR3 DNA is TGTGCCCGTTGGGGGGAGTGGGACACTGAAGCTTTCTTT.